Below, one T cell receptor beta chain is given with its context. Antigen: not known. These data belong to a study of blood T cells in healthy people across ages. For the second PCR, which ran for roughly 6 to 12 cycles, a sample-barcoded 5' primer and a J-beta primer mix were used. Each CDR3 protein gets one entry after TCRdb re-called the 5' RACE reads with MiXCR. The data contain hundreds of thousands of distinct CDR3 sequences, nearly 60% of them singletons. Findings of the study overall: Both higher diversity and more naive CD4+ cells marked long-lived donors when set against aged donors. The diversity estimates, figures obtained from one million T cells, were considered underestimates.

Germline loops: CDR1 MNHNY, CDR2 SVGAGI (reference sequence). J lost 6 bases, V lost 5 bases, and 6 bases had no gene match. The CDR3 runs 13 residues. Caucasian, healthy and from Russia, the donors were aged between 6 and 90. No fewer than 6 million PBMCs went into each sample. This TCR was sampled from a man aged 25 to 40 in good health. V usage is TRBV6-6 and J usage is TRBJ2-5; TRBD1 matches at 7 bases. Sequences were obtained from blood. CDR3 sequence (DNA): TGTGCCAGCAGTAGACAGGGATTTCAGACCCAGTACTTC. As protein: CASSRQGFQTQYF.